One and the same sample provided the 10 T cell receptor beta chains below, sequenced in a study of T cells in Graves' hyperthyroidism and ophthalmopathy. Amplified TCR beta CDR3 regions derived from RNA transcripts. The HTBI primer set was used in a first-round RT-PCR of the TCR CDR3. One entry per CDR3 protein results from TCRdb running MiXCR on the multiplex PCR reads. The sample comprises fewer than 650,000 distinct CDR3 sequences, 11% to 15% of which are singletons, and less than 9% rests with the top ten. Source material: blood. The source of these receptors is a woman between 18 and 30 years old with Graves' ophthalmopathy.

There are a few counts of this clonotype. This chain joins TRBV5-5 and TRBJ2-5; TRBD2 matches 9 bases. This CDR3 is built from 15 residues. The germline V gene encodes CDR1 SGHKS and CDR2 YYEKEE (reference sequence). The ends lost 1 base at V and 1 base at J; junction bases unmatched: 2. CDR3 sequence: CASSLPAGGQETQYF. The DNA for the CDR3 is TGTGCCAGCAGCTTGCCAGCGGGAGGCCAAGAGACCCAGTACTTC.

There are many counts of this clonotype. The chain carries TRBV20-1 and TRBJ2-5; 7 positions match TRBD1. This CDR3 has 14 amino acids. Germline lookup yields CDR1 DFQATT and CDR2 SNEGSKA (reference sequence). After removal of 3 bases from V and 2 bases from J, the junction contained 6 bases not matched to a gene. The CDR3 sequence: CSASGPGGQETQYF. The CDR3 coding sequence is TGCAGTGCTAGTGGGCCAGGGGGACAAGAGACCCAGTACTTC.

This clonotype appeared a single time. This could be a read error, since a much larger clone is one nucleotide away. The chain is built from TRBV15 and TRBJ2-5; D is possibly TRBD2 (6 bases). Trimming left V 8 bases short and J 5 bases short, with 18 bases between. The CDR3 extends over 14 amino acids. Germline assignment: CDR1 LNHNV and CDR2 YYDKDF (reference sequence). The CDR3 DNA sequence: TGTGCCACCTGTCCCGGGAGAGGGATCGAGACCCAGTACTTC. Translated, it gives CATCPGRGIETQYF.

This clonotype was seen ten or more times. This chain joins TRBV24-1 and TRBJ2-1; 9 bases align to TRBD1. The CDR3 length is 16 residues. With 5 bases clipped from V and 7 bases from J, the junction kept 11 bases outside the gene matches. The germline CDR1 and CDR2 sequences are KGHDR and SFDVKD. CDR3: CATSVRGTGWANEQFF. The DNA of the CDR3 is TGTGCCACCAGTGTGAGGGGGACAGGGTGGGCGAATGAGCAGTTCTTC.

This clonotype was counted at least ten times. This sequence joins TRBV11-2 and TRBJ2-7; 7 bases map to TRBD1. The CDR3 is 15 residues long. V shed 3 bases, J shed 4 bases, and the junction held 9 bases outside the gene matches. Germline assignment: CDR1 SGHAT and CDR2 FQNNGV. The CDR3 DNA reads TGTGCCAGCAGCTTTCAGACAGGGCGACGGTACGAGCAGTACTTC. This codes for CASSFQTGRRYEQYF. Full variable domain (rest looked up from reference TRBV11-2 and TRBJ2-7): EAGVAQSPRYKIIEKRQSVAFWCNPISGHATLYWYQQILGQGPKLLIQFQNNGVVDDSQLPKDRFSAERLKGVDSTLKIQPAKLEDSAVYLCASSFQTGRRYEQYFGPGTRLTVT.

CDR3 in amino acids: CASSLTGIYTF. CDR3 in DNA: TGTGCCAGCAGTCTGACAGGCATCTACACCTTC. The chain combines TRBV12-3 or TRBV12-4 with TRBJ1-2, with D possibly being TRBD1 (6 bases). The CDR3 spans 11 residues. Trimming cost V 5 bases and J 10 bases, with 11 bases left between them.

This clonotype was observed at least ten times. The chain has TRBV6-1 and TRBJ2-5; TRBD2 aligns across 12 bases. In germline, CDR1 is MNHNS, CDR2 SASEGT. The CDR3 has 20 amino acids. Trimming at V came to 6 bases and at J to 4 bases, leaving 21 bases not matched to a gene. The DNA for the CDR3 is TGTGCCAGCAGCAAGCGGCCTAGCGGGAGGGGAGGACTCGGTCGAGAGACCCAGTACTTC. Amino acids: CASSKRPSGRGGLGRETQYF.

This chain links TRBV10-3 with TRBJ1-2, with 10 bases identical to TRBD1. The CDR3 is 15 residues long. Germline CDR1 is ENHRY and CDR2 is SYGVKD. Losses at the gene ends were 2 bases for V and 2 bases for J; bases not matched to a gene: 2. The CDR3 sequence is CAISEDRGQNYGYTF. The CDR3 region has the DNA TGTGCCATCAGTGAGGACAGGGGGCAGAACTATGGCTACACCTTC.

The J gene is TRBJ2-3, the V gene TRBV4-1; D gene ambiguous. Germline CDR1 is MGHRA and CDR2 is YSYEKL. CDR3 length: 14 residues. V shed 4 bases and J shed 4 bases, with 12 bases lying between them. The CDR3: CASSRGSPADTQYF. CDR3 nucleotides: TGCGCCAGCAGCCGGGGTTCCCCTGCAGATACGCAGTATTTT.

This clonotype showed up many times. The rearrangement uses TRBV11-3 and TRBJ2-5; D ambiguous. Germline-derived CDR1 and CDR2 are SGHNT and YENEEA. V was shortened by 5 bases and J by 2 bases, with 9 bases between the two germline ends. CDR3 size: 13 residues. CDR3 protein: CASSKDGQETQYF. The CDR3 DNA reads as TGTGCCAGCAGCAAGGACGGTCAAGAGACCCAGTACTTC.